The 18 T cell receptor beta chains given below trace back to one sample, sequenced in a study of CD8 T cells in ankylosing spondylitis. Overall study findings and caveats: A TCR beta motif of under 10 highly homologous variants appeared characteristic of ankylosing spondylitis blood.

These receptors are not linked to any known antigen. A single record per CDR3 protein comes from TCRdb applying MiXCR to the 5' RACE reads. The table lists approximately 300,000 distinct CDR3 sequences, roughly 8% of them singletons. The material sequenced was blood, either unsorted or a sorted T cell fraction (not recorded which). These receptors originate from a male donor with ankylosing spondylitis.

CDR3 sequence (DNA): TGCGCCAGCAGCGCAGAGACAGGCTTCCACTCTGGAAACACCATATATTTT. As protein: CASSAETGFHSGNTIYF. The chain links TRBV5-1 to TRBJ1-3; possible D gene TRBD1, 6 bases. Germline-derived CDR1 and CDR2 are SGHRS and YFSETQ. V was shortened by 4 bases and J by 0 bases, with 17 bases between the two germline ends. This CDR3 is 17 amino acids long. The whole variable domain, remainder taken from reference TRBV5-1 and TRBJ1-3, is KAGVTQTPRYLIKTRGQQVTLSCSPISGHRSVSWYQQTPGQGLQFLFEYFSETQRNKGNFPGRFSGRQFSNSRSEMNVSTLELGDSALYLCASSAETGFHSGNTIYFGEGSWLTVV.

This clonotype has only a few counts. The V and J genes are TRBV7-2 and TRBJ2-7; the D call may be TRBD1 or TRBD2 (5 bases each). V lost 5 bases and J lost 1, with 15 bases in between. The CDR3 totals 15 residues. Germline lookup yields CDR1 SGHTA and CDR2 FQGNSA. The CDR3 DNA is TGTGCCAGCAGCAATACCGGGACCTCTTCCTACGAGCAGTACTTC. This translates into CASSNTGTSSYEQYF.

The chain combines TRBV7-9 with TRBJ2-7; D unclear. Germline loops: CDR1 SEHNR, CDR2 FQNEAQ (reference sequence). Trimming left V 5 bases short and J 5 bases short, with 16 bases between. This CDR3 has 14 amino acids. The CDR3 sequence is CASSPTRTSHEQYF. The CDR3, as DNA: TGTGCCAGCAGCCCCACACGAACCAGCCACGAGCAGTACTTC. Combining the CDR3 with reference TRBV7-9 and TRBJ2-7 gives the whole variable domain DTGVSQNPRHKITKRGQNVTFRCDPISEHNRLYWYRQTLGQGPEFLTYFQNEAQLEKSRLLSDRFSAERPKGSFSTLEIQRTEQGDSAMYLCASSPTRTSHEQYFGPGTRLTVT.

The chain combines TRBV29-1 with TRBJ2-7, with D perhaps matching TRBD1 (5 bases). Germline CDR1 reads SQVTM; CDR2 reads ANQGSEA. This CDR3 is 14 amino acids long. Between the trimmed V and J ends, which lost 2 bases and 0 bases, there was a span of 11 bases. In DNA form, the CDR3 reads TGCAGCGTTGAACAAGGGGTAAGCTCCTACGAGCAGTACTTC. Translating it yields CSVEQGVSSYEQYF.

This sequence joins TRBV20-1 and TRBJ2-2; 9 bases line up with TRBD2. Germline V gene data show CDR1 as DFQATT and CDR2 as SNEGSKA (reference sequence). The trim removed 3 bases at V and 5 bases at J, leaving 4 bases unmatched. The CDR3 extends over 14 amino acids. CDR3 coding DNA: TGCAGTGCTAGCCTAGCGGGACGGACCGGGGAGCTGTTTTTT. Translation gives CSASLAGRTGELFF.

This clonotype was counted ten times or more. The chain links TRBV20-1 to TRBJ2-1; TRBD2 is a possible D gene (6 bases). Trimming left V 1 base short and J 7 bases short, with 20 bases between. The CDR3 contains 16 residues. The germline gives CDR1 DFQATT, CDR2 SNEGSKA (reference sequence). The CDR3 reads CSARVFSGGSENEQFF. DNA of the CDR3: TGCAGTGCTAGAGTATTTTCTGGAGGGAGCGAGAATGAGCAGTTCTTC.

This clonotype occurred many times. The chain couples TRBV18 to TRBJ2-1; 13 positions agree with TRBD2. CDR1 KGHSH and CDR2 LQKENI come from the germline V gene. With 5 bases clipped from V and 6 bases from J, the junction kept 1 base outside the gene matches. CDR3 length: 14 amino acids. As DNA, the CDR3 is TGTGCCAGCTCAGGGACTAGCGGGATCAATGAGCAGTTCTTC. It encodes CASSGTSGINEQFF.

There are many counts of this clonotype. The rearrangement joins TRBV4-1 to TRBJ2-3; no reliable D call. The CDR3 spans 12 residues. The germline V gene has CDR1 MGHRA and CDR2 YSYEKL. Trimming left V 0 bases short and J 5 bases short, with 3 bases between. CDR3 loop: CASSQDEDTQYF. CDR3 bases: TGCGCCAGCAGCCAAGATGAAGATACGCAGTATTTT.

In its sample, this clonotype was seen once. At one end, the junction sequence differs from germline, possibly due to a read error. The chain joins TRBV5-6 to TRBJ2-7; the match to TRBD2 covers 7 bases. Germline CDR1 reads SGHDT; CDR2 reads YYEEEE. This CDR3 is built from 14 residues. The CDR3 region is CASYAMLAVYEQYF. In DNA form, the CDR3 reads TGTGCCAGCTATGCGATGCTAGCGGTCTACGAACAGTACTTC.

The chain combines TRBV4-3 with TRBJ1-1; 12 nucleotides align to TRBD1. Germline-derived CDR1 and CDR2 are LGHNA and YSLEER. V was clipped by 4 bases and J by 6 bases; unmatched bases: 9. The CDR3 is made up of 16 amino acids. CDR3 in amino acids: CASSPGTGGLIAEAFF. The CDR3 DNA is TGCGCCAGCAGCCCCGGGACAGGGGGCTTGATCGCTGAAGCTTTCTTT.

This clonotype has a count of ten or more. The CDR3 bases are TGTGCCAGCAGTTTATCACGGTGGGACCACAATCAGCCCCAGCATTTT. It encodes CASSLSRWDHNQPQHF. This chain links TRBV27 with TRBJ1-5; D is possibly TRBD1 (5 bases). CDR1 MNHEY and CDR2 SMNVEV come from the germline V gene (reference sequence). The CDR3 consists of 16 residues. The V end was cut by 0 bases, the J end by 3 bases, with 12 bases between.

This chain joins TRBV7-2 and TRBJ2-2; 7 bases map to TRBD2. Germline V gene sequence: CDR1 SGHTA, CDR2 FQGNSA. After removal of 5 bases from V and 8 bases from J, the junction contained 8 bases not matched to a gene. The length of the CDR3 is 14 residues. CDR3 region: CASSLRTSGGELFF. The CDR3 DNA sequence: TGTGCCAGCAGCCTTCGGACTAGTGGTGGGGAGCTGTTTTTT.

In its sample, this clonotype was seen a few times. The chain joins TRBV5-1 to TRBJ2-7; the D gene is possibly TRBD2 (6 bases). Trimming left V 0 bases short and J 6 bases short, with 10 bases between. Germline V CDR1 and CDR2: SGHRS, YFSETQ. CDR3 length: 13 amino acids. CDR3 in amino acids: CASSLARGTEQYF. In DNA, the CDR3 is TGCGCCAGCAGCTTGGCCCGGGGGACCGAGCAGTACTTC.

This clonotype was counted at least ten times. This chain connects TRBV6-5 to TRBJ2-7; D gene uncertain. Germline CDR1 and CDR2: MNHEY and SVGAGI. The ends were cut back, 0 bases at V and 4 bases at J, with 10 bases in the middle. CDR3 length equals 14 residues. CDR3 in amino acids: CASSYSMTGYEQYF. The CDR3 DNA reads as TGTGCCAGCAGTTACTCAATGACCGGGTACGAGCAGTACTTC.

This rearrangement joins TRBV20-1 to TRBJ2-5; D is ambiguous. The germline V and J ends were trimmed by 2 bases and 5 bases, with 6 bases remaining between them. Looked up from germline, CDR1 is DFQATT and CDR2 is SNEGSKA (reference sequence). The CDR3 loop spans 11 amino acids. The DNA of the CDR3 is TGCAGTGCTAGACGTCAGGAGACCCAGTACTTC. Translation gives CSARRQETQYF.

J is TRBJ1-4 and V is TRBV3-1; D perhaps matches TRBD1 (5 bases). Per the germline V gene, CDR1 is LGHDT and CDR2 is YNNKEL (reference sequence). The CDR3 consists of 12 residues. V was trimmed by 1 base and J by 11 bases, leaving 8 bases between them. DNA of the CDR3: TGTGCCAGCAGCCAAGGGGACGGTAAACTGTTTTTT. Protein: CASSQGDGKLFF.

This clonotype was found many times. The chain links TRBV29-1 to TRBJ2-1; no clear D. Per the germline V gene, CDR1 is SQVTM and CDR2 is ANQGSEA. CDR3 length: 13 amino acids. V lost 1 base and J lost 9, with 13 bases in between. CDR3 residues: CSVEGVIPPEQFF. The CDR3 DNA reads TGCAGCGTTGAAGGGGTCATTCCTCCTGAGCAGTTCTTC.

This chain links TRBV6-2 or TRBV6-3 with TRBJ2-1; 10 bases agree with TRBD2. V was pared by 7 bases and J by 6 bases, with 9 bases of the junction left unmatched. The CDR3 has 15 amino acids. Germline V gene sequence: CDR1 MNHEY, CDR2 SVGEGT. The CDR3 nucleotides are TGTGCCAGCAATGGACTAGCGGAAGACCTCAATGAGCAGTTCTTC. Protein sequence: CASNGLAEDLNEQFF.